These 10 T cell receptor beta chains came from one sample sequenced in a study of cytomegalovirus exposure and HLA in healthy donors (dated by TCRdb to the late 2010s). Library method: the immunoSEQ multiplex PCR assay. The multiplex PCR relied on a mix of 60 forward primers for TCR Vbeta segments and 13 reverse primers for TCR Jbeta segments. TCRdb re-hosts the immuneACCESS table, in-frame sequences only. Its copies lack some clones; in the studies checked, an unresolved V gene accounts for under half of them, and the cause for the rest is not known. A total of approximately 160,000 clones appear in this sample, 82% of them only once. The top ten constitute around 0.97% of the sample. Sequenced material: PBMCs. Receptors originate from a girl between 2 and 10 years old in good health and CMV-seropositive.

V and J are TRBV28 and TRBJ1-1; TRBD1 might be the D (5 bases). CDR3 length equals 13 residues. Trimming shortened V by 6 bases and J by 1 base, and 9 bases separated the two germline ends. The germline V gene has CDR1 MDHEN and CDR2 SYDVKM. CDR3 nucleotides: TGTGCCAGCAGGGCCGACAGGAACACTGAAGCTTTCTTT. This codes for CASRADRNTEAFF.

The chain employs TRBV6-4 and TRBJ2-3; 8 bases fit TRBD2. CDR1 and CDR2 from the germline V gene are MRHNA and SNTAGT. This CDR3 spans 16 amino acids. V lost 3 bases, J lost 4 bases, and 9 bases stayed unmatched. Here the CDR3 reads CASSEISGSGADTQYF. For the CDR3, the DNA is TGTGCCAGCAGTGAGATAAGCGGGAGTGGCGCAGATACGCAGTATTTT.

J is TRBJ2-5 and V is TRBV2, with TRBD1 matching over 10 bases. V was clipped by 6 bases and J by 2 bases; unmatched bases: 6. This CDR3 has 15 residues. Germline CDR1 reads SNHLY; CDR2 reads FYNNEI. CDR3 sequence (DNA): TGTGCCAGCAGCGAGGACAGGGGGTCACAAGAGACCCAGTACTTC. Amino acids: CASSEDRGSQETQYF. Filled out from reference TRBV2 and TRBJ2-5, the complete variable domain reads EPEVTQTPSHQVTQMGQEVILRCVPISNHLYFYWYRQILGQKVEFLVSFYNNEISEKSEIFDDQFSVERPDGSNFTLKIRSTKLEDSAMYFCASSEDRGSQETQYFGPGTRLLVL.

CDR3 DNA sequence: TGTGCCAGCAGCTTTTCTCGCTACGAGCAGTACTTC. Residues: CASSFSRYEQYF. V and J are TRBV28 and TRBJ2-7; D is uncertain. The germline V gene encodes CDR1 MDHEN and CDR2 SYDVKM. The V gene lost 6 bases and the J gene lost 3 bases, with 9 bases spanning the gap. The CDR3 loop spans 12 amino acids.

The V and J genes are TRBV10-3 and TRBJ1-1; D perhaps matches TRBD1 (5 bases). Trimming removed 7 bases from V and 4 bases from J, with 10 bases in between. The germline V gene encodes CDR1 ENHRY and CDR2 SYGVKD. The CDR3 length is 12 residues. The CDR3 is CAIMGEGTEAFF. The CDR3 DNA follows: TGTGCCATCATGGGGGAGGGCACTGAAGCTTTCTTT.

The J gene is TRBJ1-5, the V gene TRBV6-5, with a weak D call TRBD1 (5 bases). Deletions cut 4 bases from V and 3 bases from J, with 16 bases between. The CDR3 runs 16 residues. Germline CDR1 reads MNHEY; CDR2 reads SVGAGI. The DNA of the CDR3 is TGTGCCAGCAGTTCCTCACCGGGAGGGGCCAATCAGCCCCAGCATTTT. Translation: CASSSSPGGANQPQHF.

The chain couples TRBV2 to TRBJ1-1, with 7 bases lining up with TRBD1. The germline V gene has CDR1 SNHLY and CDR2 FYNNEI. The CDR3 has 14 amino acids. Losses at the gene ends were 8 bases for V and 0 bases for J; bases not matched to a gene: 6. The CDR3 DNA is TGTGCCAGCCGGACAGGTAGCTTGAACACTGAAGCTTTCTTT. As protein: CASRTGSLNTEAFF. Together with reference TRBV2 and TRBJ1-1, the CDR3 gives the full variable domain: EPEVTQTPSHQVTQMGQEVILRCVPISNHLYFYWYRQILGQKVEFLVSFYNNEISEKSEIFDDQFSVERPDGSNFTLKIRSTKLEDSAMYFCASRTGSLNTEAFFGQGTRLTVV.

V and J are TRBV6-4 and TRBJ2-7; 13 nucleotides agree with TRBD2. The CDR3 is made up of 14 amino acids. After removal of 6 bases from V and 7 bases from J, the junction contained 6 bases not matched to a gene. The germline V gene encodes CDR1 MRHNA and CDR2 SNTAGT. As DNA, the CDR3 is TGTGCCAGCAGCCCCACTAGCGGGAGGGGGGAGCAGTACTTC. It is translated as CASSPTSGRGEQYF.

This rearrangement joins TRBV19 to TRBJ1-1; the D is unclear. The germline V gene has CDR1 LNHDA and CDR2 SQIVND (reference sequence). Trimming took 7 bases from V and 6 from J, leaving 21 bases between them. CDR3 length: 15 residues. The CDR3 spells CASTPTFIGPPEAFF. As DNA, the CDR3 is TGTGCCAGTACTCCAACATTCATTGGGCCCCCTGAAGCTTTCTTT.

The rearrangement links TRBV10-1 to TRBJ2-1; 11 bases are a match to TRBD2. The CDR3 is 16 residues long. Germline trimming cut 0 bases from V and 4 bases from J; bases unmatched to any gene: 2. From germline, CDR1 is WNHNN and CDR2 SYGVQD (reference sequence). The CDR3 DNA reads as TGCGCCAGCAGTGAGTCGATAGCGGGAGGGTACAATGAGCAGTTCTTC. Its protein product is CASSESIAGGYNEQFF.